This T cell receptor (beta chain) came from a study of blood T cell repertoires in COVID-19. About the research overall: The origin of the acute and convalescent COVID-19 samples was the United States, Italy and Spain. Nucleic acid was either cDNA or gDNA, and it came from T cells, B-cell-depleted T cells, or PBMCs.

Trimming took off 2 bases at V and 6 bases at J, with 11 bases between the two ends. The CDR3 totals 14 residues. Germline CDR1 is KGHSH and CDR2 is LQKENI. Study processing details: Nucleated cell counts were estimated from reference gene primer amplification. The method was immunoSEQ multiplex PCR; TCRdb's version includes in-frame clones alone and lacks a portion of them. V and J calls plus clone size are reproduced from that table; the DNA served to infer D and trimming. This sample carries 25,000 to 35,000 clones, around 63% of them seen once, and the ten largest clones take roughly 17%. The clonotype comes from a human donor in a cohort sampled during active COVID-19. The gene calls are TRBV18 and TRBJ1-5; D perhaps matches TRBD1 (5 bases). Sample: peripheral blood. The CDR3 is CASSPGGGAQPQHF. In nucleotides, the CDR3 is TGTGCCAGCTCACCAGGGGGGGGAGCTCAGCCCCAGCATTTT.